This T cell receptor beta chain was captured in a study of cytomegalovirus exposure and HLA in healthy donors. Across the whole study: The study placed 70% to 90% of its 350 to 450 genotyped donors in the Caucasian-associated ancestry cluster.

PCR involved 60 Vbeta and 13 Jbeta primers. Sequenced by immunoSEQ multiplex PCR; TCRdb stores in-frame clones only, minus some. This table holds 200,000 to 250,000 clones, approximately 78% found once. With respect to this clone: The antigen is unknown.

This CDR3 contains 15 residues. The J segment lost 4 bases and the V segment lost 4 bases, leaving 7 bases of the junction unmatched. Germline-derived CDR1 and CDR2 are SGDLS and YYNGEE. Points from the study as a whole: Near-uniform donor sequencing depth was presumed by presence/absence analyses.

The rearrangement joins TRBV9 to TRBJ1-4; 7 bases fit TRBD1. The TCR originated in a man younger than 45 in good health and CMV-seronegative. The sequenced sample was PBMCs. The CDR3 DNA reads TGTGCCAGCAGCCCTAAGACAGGGTATAATGAAAAACTGTTTTTT. This codes for CASSPKTGYNEKLFF.